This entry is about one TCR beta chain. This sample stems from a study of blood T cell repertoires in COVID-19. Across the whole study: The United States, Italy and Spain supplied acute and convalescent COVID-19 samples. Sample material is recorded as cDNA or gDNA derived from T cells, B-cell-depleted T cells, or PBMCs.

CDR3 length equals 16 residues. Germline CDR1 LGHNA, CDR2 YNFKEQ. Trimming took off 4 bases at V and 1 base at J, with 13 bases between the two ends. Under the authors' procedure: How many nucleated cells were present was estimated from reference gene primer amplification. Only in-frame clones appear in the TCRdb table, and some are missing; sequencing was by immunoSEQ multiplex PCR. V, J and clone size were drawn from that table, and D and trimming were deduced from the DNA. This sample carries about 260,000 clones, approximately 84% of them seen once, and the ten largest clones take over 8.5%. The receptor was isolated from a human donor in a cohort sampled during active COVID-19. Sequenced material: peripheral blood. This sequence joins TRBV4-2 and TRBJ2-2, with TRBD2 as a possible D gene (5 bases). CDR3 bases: TGTGCCAGCAGCCGCCATTCGGCGGGGAACACCGGGGAGCTGTTTTTT. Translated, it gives CASSRHSAGNTGELFF.